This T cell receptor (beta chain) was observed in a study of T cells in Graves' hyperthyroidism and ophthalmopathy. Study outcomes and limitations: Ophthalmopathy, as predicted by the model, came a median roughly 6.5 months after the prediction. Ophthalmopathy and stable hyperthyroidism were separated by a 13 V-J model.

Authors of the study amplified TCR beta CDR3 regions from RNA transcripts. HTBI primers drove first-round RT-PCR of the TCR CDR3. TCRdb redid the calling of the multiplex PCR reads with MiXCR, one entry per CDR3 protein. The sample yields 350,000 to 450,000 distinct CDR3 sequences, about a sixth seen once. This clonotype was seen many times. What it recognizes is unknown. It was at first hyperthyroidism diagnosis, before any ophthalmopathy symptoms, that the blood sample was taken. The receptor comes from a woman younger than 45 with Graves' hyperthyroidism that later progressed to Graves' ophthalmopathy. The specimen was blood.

The CDR3 loop reads CASSQYTSLSAYEQYF. CDR3 nucleotide sequence: TGTGCCAGCAGCCAGTATACTAGCTTGAGTGCCTACGAGCAGTACTTC. The chain carries TRBV3-1 and TRBJ2-7, with D perhaps matching TRBD2 (6 bases). CDR1 and CDR2 (germline): LGHDT, YNNKEL (reference sequence). V was trimmed by 3 bases and J by 2 bases, leaving 17 bases between them. This CDR3 region has 16 residues.